Each of the 10 T cell receptor beta chains below was sequenced from the same sample in a study of identical twins' blood T cells. One entry per CDR3 protein results from TCRdb running MiXCR on the 5' RACE reads. The repertoire holds fewer than 450,000 distinct CDR3 sequences, with approximately 30% as singletons. The sequencing sample was made of PBMCs. The source is a woman aged 18-55 years in good health.

This clonotype has just a few counts. The V gene is TRBV7-9, the J gene TRBJ1-1; D gene unclear. The CDR3 length is 14 residues. V lost 10 bases to trimming and J lost 1 base, with 16 bases between them. Per the germline V gene, CDR1 is SEHNR and CDR2 is FQNEAQ (reference sequence). For the CDR3, the DNA is TGTGCCATTCCCCTTCATGGGCGGAACACTGAAGCTTTCTTT. Translation: CAIPLHGRNTEAFF.

The V call is TRBV2, the J call TRBJ1-2, with D unresolved. V was pared by 6 bases and J by 7 bases, with 9 bases between. Germline CDR1 reads SNHLY; CDR2 reads FYNNEI. This CDR3 has 11 residues. The CDR3 sequence: CASRLSGGYTF. For the CDR3, the DNA is TGTGCCAGCAGACTGTCTGGTGGCTACACCTTC.

This clonotype was picked up many times. This chain joins TRBV9 and TRBJ2-2; D not resolved. Germline assignment: CDR1 SGDLS and CDR2 YYNGEE. The CDR3 loop spans 14 amino acids. V was pared by 0 bases and J by 6 bases, with 9 bases between. CDR3 residues: CASSVDIFSGELFF. In nucleotides, the CDR3 is TGTGCCAGCAGCGTAGACATTTTCTCCGGGGAGCTGTTTTTT. Full variable domain (rest looked up from reference TRBV9 and TRBJ2-2): DSGVTQTPKHLITATGQRVTLRCSPRSGDLSVYWYQQSLDQGLQFLIQYYNGEERAKGNILERFSAQQFPDLHSELNLSSLELGDSALYFCASSVDIFSGELFFGEGSRLTVL.

This clonotype occurred many times. The rearrangement joins TRBV27 to TRBJ1-2; TRBD1 might be the D (5 bases). The ends were cut back, 3 bases at V and 4 bases at J, with 12 bases in the middle. The CDR3 has 14 residues. In germline, CDR1 is MNHEY, CDR2 SMNVEV (reference sequence). CDR3 DNA: TGTGCCAGCAGTTTCGGGGGTTTCGGCTATGGCTACACCTTC. It encodes CASSFGGFGYGYTF.

The V call is TRBV28, the J call TRBJ2-7, with no clear D. This CDR3 comprises 13 residues. Germline lookup yields CDR1 MDHEN and CDR2 SYDVKM. The germline V and J ends were trimmed by 2 bases and 6 bases, with 11 bases remaining between them. The CDR3 protein is CASSLASSREQYF. Here the CDR3 DNA reads TGTGCCAGCAGTTTAGCCAGCTCCCGCGAGCAGTACTTC.

About this clonotype: This may stem from a read error, because a much larger clone lies one nucleotide away. The chain is built from TRBV7-9 and TRBJ1-1, with D unresolved. CDR3 size: 14 residues. Germline lookup yields CDR1 SEHNR and CDR2 FQNEAQ (reference sequence). The CDR3 protein is CATSLGGRYTEAFF. The CDR3, as DNA: TGTGCCACCAGCCTAGGTGGTCGGTACACTGAAGCTTTCTTT.

The chain couples TRBV14 to TRBJ1-1; 9 bases are shared with TRBD1. The CDR3 sequence is 17 residues long. Per germline, CDR1 SGHDN and CDR2 FVKESK. After removal of 0 bases from V and 0 bases from J, the junction contained 5 bases not matched to a gene. The CDR3 DNA reads TGTGCCAGCAGCCAAGATCTTGGACAGGGGCTGAACACTGAAGCTTTCTTT. This gives the protein CASSQDLGQGLNTEAFF.

The genes are TRBV29-1 and TRBJ2-1; D gene unclear. The CDR3 contains 10 residues. Trimming pared 6 bases from V and 7 bases from J, leaving 7 bases between. Germline V gene data show CDR1 as SQVTM and CDR2 as ANQGSEA. CDR3 sequence reads: CSVHANEQFF. Here the CDR3 DNA reads TGCAGCGTCCATGCTAATGAGCAGTTCTTC.

The chain carries TRBV21-1 and TRBJ2-1. TRBV21-1 is an annotated pseudogene. This CDR3 is built from 13 residues. Written as DNA, the CDR3 is TGTGCTCCCATGGTAGGGTCAGACAATGAGCAGTTCTTC. It specifies CAPMVGSDNEQFF.

This clonotype was observed at least ten times. J is TRBJ1-2 and V is TRBV20-1, with D uncertain. This CDR3 has 15 amino acids. Trimming stripped 0 bases from V and 1 base from J, with 12 bases between. Germline V gives CDR1 DFQATT, CDR2 SNEGSKA (reference sequence). CDR3 sequence (DNA): TGCAGTGCTAGAGAAAGGGTGAACAGTAACTATGGCTACACCTTC. As protein: CSARERVNSNYGYTF.